Below are 31 T cell receptor beta chains sequenced from a single sample in a study of T cell responses to AZD1222 COVID-19 vaccine. This table comes from immunoSEQ multiplex PCR, and its TCRdb copy is limited to in-frame clones, with some not included. This sample has 110,000 to 150,000 clones, with about 92% found just once. Material: peripheral blood, obtained after recovery from COVID-19. The receptors originated from an adult who had recovered from COVID-19.

This clone was seen more than once but under ten times. This chain links TRBV6-4 with TRBJ2-2; possible D gene TRBD2, 6 bases. V dropped 6 bases and J dropped 5 bases, with 16 bases sitting between them. The CDR3 totals 15 residues. Germline lookup yields CDR1 MRHNA and CDR2 SNTAGT. CDR3 sequence (DNA): TGTGCCAGCAGCCCCGGGGGAGGCGATACCGGGGAGCTGTTTTTT. Encoded protein: CASSPGGGDTGELFF.

The chain joins TRBV24-1 to TRBJ2-3; no definite D call. Germline CDR1 KGHDR, CDR2 SFDVKD. This CDR3 comprises 11 residues. The germline V and J ends were trimmed by 2 bases and 4 bases, with 0 bases remaining between them. The CDR3 sequence is CATSDSDTQYF. CDR3 in DNA: TGTGCCACCAGTGATTCAGATACGCAGTATTTT.

The V call is TRBV7-6, the J call TRBJ2-1, with 8 bases identical to TRBD2. The CDR3 contains 17 residues. The germline gives CDR1 SGHVS, CDR2 FNYEAQ. Trimming at V came to 1 base and at J to 7 bases, leaving 12 bases not matched to a gene. DNA for the CDR3: TGTGCCAGCAGCTTAGAGGTGTTGGGACTAGTTGTGAATGAGCAGTTCTTC. Translated: CASSLEVLGLVVNEQFF.

The chain links TRBV19 to TRBJ1-2, with no clear D. Between the trimmed V and J ends, which lost 3 bases and 7 bases, there was a span of 15 bases. The CDR3 consists of 14 residues. Germline CDR1 is LNHDA and CDR2 is SQIVND (reference sequence). The DNA for the CDR3 is TGTGCCAGTAGTATGATCAAGGCCCCTATTGGCTACACCTTC. This gives the protein CASSMIKAPIGYTF. Variable domain in full (rest from reference TRBV19 and TRBJ1-2): DGGITQSPKYLFRKEGQNVTLSCEQNLNHDAMYWYRQDPGQGLRLIYYSQIVNDFQKGDIAEGYSVSREKKESFPLTVTSAQKNPTAFYLCASSMIKAPIGYTFGSGTRLTVV.

Only one count was recorded for this clone. The chain is built from TRBV27 and TRBJ2-2; 10 nucleotides match TRBD1. Germline V gene lookup returns CDR1 MNHEY and CDR2 SMNVEV (reference sequence). V trimming: 6 bases; J trimming: 7 bases; junction bases outside the gene matches: 8. The length of the CDR3 is 15 residues. The CDR3 loop is CASRPTGGSVGELFF. Here the CDR3 DNA reads TGTGCCAGCAGGCCGACAGGGGGCTCGGTCGGGGAGCTGTTTTTT.

The CDR3 DNA reads TGCGCCAGCAGCTTTGGACAGGGAGGGGATACGCAGTATTTT. Protein product: CASSFGQGGDTQYF. The rearrangement links TRBV5-1 to TRBJ2-3, with D possibly matching TRBD1 (8 bases). The CDR3 has 14 amino acids. Trimming cost V 2 bases and J 6 bases, with 13 bases left between them. The V gene's germline CDR1 is SGHRS and CDR2 YFSETQ. The complete variable domain, with remaining parts taken from reference TRBV5-1 and TRBJ2-3, reads KAGVTQTPRYLIKTRGQQVTLSCSPISGHRSVSWYQQTPGQGLQFLFEYFSETQRNKGNFPGRFSGRQFSNSRSEMNVSTLELGDSALYLCASSFGQGGDTQYFGPGTRLTVL.

The genes are TRBV6-2 or TRBV6-3 and TRBJ2-2; D not resolved. There are 16 residues in the CDR3. The germline V gene has CDR1 MNHEY and CDR2 SVGEGT. The V gene lost 2 bases and the J gene lost 0 bases, with 10 bases spanning the gap. As DNA, the CDR3 is TGTGCCAGCAGTTACGGGCAAGTCGCGAACACCGGGGAGCTGTTTTTT. Protein sequence: CASSYGQVANTGELFF.

The chain links TRBV4-2 to TRBJ2-1, with TRBD1 matching 10 bases. This CDR3 region has 15 residues. CDR1 and CDR2 (germline): LGHNA, YNFKEQ. The J segment lost 8 bases and the V segment lost 2 bases, leaving 6 bases of the junction unmatched. CDR3 amino acids: CASSQPGQGFDEQFF. The CDR3, as DNA: TGTGCCAGCAGCCAACCGGGACAGGGGTTCGATGAGCAGTTCTTC.

The chain carries TRBV11-1 and TRBJ2-5; TRBD2 agrees at 14 bases. The germline gives CDR1 SGHAT, CDR2 FQDESV (reference sequence). V lost 5 bases to trimming and J lost 7 bases; unmatched junction nucleotides: 9. The length of the CDR3 is 16 residues. Here the CDR3 reads CASSPRLAGGGMTQYF. CDR3 in DNA: TGTGCCAGCAGCCCCCGACTAGCGGGAGGGGGTATGACCCAGTACTTC.

The V call is TRBV7-3, the J call TRBJ2-3; 10 bases align to TRBD2. Trimming removed 5 bases from V and 1 base from J; junction bases left unmatched: 9. CDR3 length: 17 residues. Germline V gives CDR1 SGHTA, CDR2 FQGTGA. The CDR3 nucleotides read TGTGCCAGCAGCCTCCACCTCGGGACTAGCGGCACAGATACGCAGTATTTT. This encodes CASSLHLGTSGTDTQYF.

The V call is TRBV11-2, the J call TRBJ2-2; TRBD1 agrees at 9 bases. Germline V gene sequence: CDR1 SGHAT, CDR2 FQNNGV. This CDR3 has 18 amino acids. J gave up 0 bases and V 0 bases, and 5 bases lay outside the gene matches. CDR3 residues: CASSLDLWDRANTGELFF. For the CDR3, the DNA is TGTGCCAGCAGCTTAGATCTCTGGGACAGGGCGAACACCGGGGAGCTGTTTTTT.

For the CDR3, the DNA is TGTGCCACCAGCGGCGGGACGGCTCATTACGAGCAGTACTTC. Its translation: CATSGGTAHYEQYF. The chain carries TRBV15 and TRBJ2-7, with D possibly matching TRBD2 (6 bases). V was clipped by 5 bases and J by 4 bases, with 15 bases between them. Germline assignment: CDR1 LNHNV and CDR2 YYDKDF (reference sequence). This CDR3 has 14 amino acids. Full variable domain (outside the CDR3, taken from reference TRBV15 and TRBJ2-7): DAMVIQNPRYQVTQFGKPVTLSCSQTLNHNVMYWYQQKSSQAPKLLFHYYDKDFNNEADTPDNFQSRRPNTSFCFLDIRSPGLGDTAMYLCATSGGTAHYEQYFGPGTRLTVT.

V and J are TRBV6-5 and TRBJ2-2, with 9 positions matching TRBD2. CDR3 length: 13 residues. With 6 bases clipped from V and 8 bases from J, the junction kept 4 bases outside the gene matches. The V gene's germline CDR1 is MNHEY and CDR2 SVGAGI. CDR3 sequence: CASRLAGTGELFF. For the CDR3, the DNA is TGTGCCAGCAGGCTAGCGGGAACTGGGGAGCTGTTTTTT.

The chain uses TRBV5-6 and TRBJ1-3; 7 bases align to TRBD1. This CDR3 is 16 amino acids long. Germline V gene data show CDR1 as SGHDT and CDR2 as YYEEEE. The V segment lost 0 bases and the J segment 4 bases; nucleotides outside the gene matches: 7. This CDR3 is CASSLAPQGKGNTIYF. The CDR3 DNA reads TGTGCCAGCAGCTTGGCGCCACAGGGGAAGGGAAACACCATATATTTT.

This sequence joins TRBV6-4 and TRBJ1-6; D remains ambiguous. V lost 8 bases and J 9 bases, leaving 14 bases between the germline ends. The V gene's germline CDR1 is MRHNA and CDR2 SNTAGT. The CDR3 has 13 amino acids. The CDR3 region is CASAARDSSPLHF. The CDR3 region has the DNA TGTGCCAGCGCCGCCAGAGATAGTTCACCCCTCCACTTT.

The chain has TRBV3-1 (or the pseudogene TRBV3-2) and TRBJ1-1; TRBD1 aligns across 9 bases. Germline V CDR1 and CDR2: LGHDT, YNNKEL (reference sequence). This CDR3 contains 14 residues. Germline trimming cut 4 bases from V and 10 bases from J; bases unmatched to any gene: 10. This chain's CDR3 is CASSPRTGGEVAFF. For the CDR3, the DNA is TGTGCCAGCAGCCCTCGAACAGGGGGCGAGGTAGCTTTCTTT.

The chain is built from TRBV30 and TRBJ1-1; D is ambiguous. Germline V CDR1 and CDR2: GTSNPN, SVGIG (reference sequence). CDR3 size: 13 residues. With 2 bases removed from V and 3 bases from J, the gap between germline ends came to 10 bases. CDR3 protein: CAWSPPGDTEAFF. CDR3 coding DNA: TGTGCCTGGAGTCCGCCAGGTGACACTGAAGCTTTCTTT.

This clone was seen once. This chain links TRBV9 with TRBJ2-1, with TRBD2 matching 11 bases. Per germline, CDR1 SGDLS and CDR2 YYNGEE. This CDR3 contains 15 residues. With V trimmed by 4 bases and J by 3 bases, 3 bases remained unmatched. The CDR3 nucleotides read TGTGCCAGCAGCTTCGGGACTAGCGGCTACAATGAGCAGTTCTTC. Translating gives CASSFGTSGYNEQFF.

This rearrangement joins TRBV28 to TRBJ1-5, with no clear D. This CDR3 has 16 residues. Germline V gene sequence: CDR1 MDHEN, CDR2 SYDVKM. V was shortened by 7 bases and J by 3 bases, with 19 bases between the two germline ends. The CDR3: CASIFTAGNLNQPQHF. The CDR3 DNA sequence: TGTGCCAGCATATTTACGGCGGGGAACCTCAATCAGCCCCAGCATTTT.

The J gene is TRBJ2-5, the V gene TRBV21-1; no check of the table's D call, TRBD1, against the DNA was made. TRBV21-1 corresponds to a pseudogene. The CDR3 runs 13 residues. Here the CDR3 reads CASSTRVPETQYF. CDR3 coding DNA: TGTGCCAGCAGCACCAGGGTCCCGGAGACCCAGTACTTC.

The V call is TRBV19, the J call TRBJ1-4; no clear D gene. The CDR3 sequence is 15 residues long. Germline V lookup: CDR1 LNHDA, CDR2 SQIVND (reference sequence). Trimming left V 5 bases short and J 0 bases short, with 10 bases between. The CDR3 coding sequence is TGTGCCAGTAGTGGAGGTGCGGCAACTAATGAAAAACTGTTTTTT. Translation: CASSGGAATNEKLFF.

The chain joins TRBV9 to TRBJ1-1; D call uncertain. The CDR3 has 17 amino acids. Germline CDR1 reads SGDLS; CDR2 reads YYNGEE. The V end was cut by 1 base, the J end by 1 base, with 17 bases between. The chain's CDR3 is CASSVLLRVDENTEAFF. The DNA for the CDR3 is TGTGCCAGCAGCGTACTTTTAAGAGTTGATGAGAACACTGAAGCTTTCTTT.

In its sample, this clone was seen once. The CDR3 spells CASSLGLAGDNEQFF. The CDR3 DNA follows: TGTGCCAGCAGCCTCGGACTAGCGGGAGACAATGAGCAGTTCTTC. The chain employs TRBV11-2 and TRBJ2-1; 13 bases fit TRBD2. This CDR3 is built from 15 residues. CDR1 is SGHAT and CDR2 is FQNNGV in the germline V gene. With V trimmed by 5 bases and J by 5 bases, 3 bases remained unmatched.

The rearrangement uses TRBV28 and TRBJ2-7; 8 bases match TRBD2. V trimming: 1 base; J trimming: 2 bases; junction bases outside the gene matches: 7. The CDR3 is 16 residues long. CDR1 is MDHEN, CDR2 SYDVKM, per germline. The CDR3, as DNA: TGTGCCAGCAGTTTATCACCGGGAGGGTCCACCTACGAGCAGTACTTC. The encoded protein is CASSLSPGGSTYEQYF.

This sequence joins TRBV7-9 and TRBJ1-1; 7 bases fit TRBD1. This CDR3 region has 15 residues. Germline values: CDR1 SEHNR, CDR2 FQNEAQ (reference sequence). The V and J ends lost 4 bases and 0 bases, in that order; junction bases with no gene match: 5. This CDR3 is CASSSGGQLNTEAFF. DNA of the CDR3: TGTGCCAGCAGCTCAGGGGGACAGCTGAACACTGAAGCTTTCTTT. Drawing the rest from reference TRBV7-9 and TRBJ1-1, the complete variable domain is DTGVSQNPRHKITKRGQNVTFRCDPISEHNRLYWYRQTLGQGPEFLTYFQNEAQLEKSRLLSDRFSAERPKGSFSTLEIQRTEQGDSAMYLCASSSGGQLNTEAFFGQGTRLTVV.

The rearrangement links TRBV7-9 to TRBJ2-7; D is ambiguous. The CDR3 loop spans 12 amino acids. Trimming left V 4 bases short and J 4 bases short, with 8 bases between. Germline V gene data show CDR1 as SEHNR and CDR2 as FQNEAQ (reference sequence). The CDR3 nucleotides are TGTGCCAGCAGCTCCCCCTCGTACGAGCAGTACTTC. Protein sequence: CASSSPSYEQYF.

CDR3 sequence (DNA): TGTGCCAGCAGCTTCGGAGGGACAGGTAACTCCTACGAGCAGTACTTC. This translates into CASSFGGTGNSYEQYF. This chain uses TRBV5-4 with TRBJ2-7; TRBD1 agrees at 8 bases. CDR1 is SGHNT, CDR2 YYREEE, per germline (reference sequence). The CDR3 covers 16 residues. V dropped 2 bases and J dropped 0; count of bases not matched to a gene: 7.

The chain uses TRBV27 and TRBJ2-7; D perhaps matches TRBD2 (6 bases). The ends were cut back, 3 bases at V and 4 bases at J, with 13 bases in the middle. The CDR3 extends over 14 amino acids. Germline CDR1 MNHEY, CDR2 SMNVEV (reference sequence). CDR3 DNA: TGTGCCAGCAGTTTGGGGCGGGAAGGGTACGAGCAGTACTTC. It codes for CASSLGREGYEQYF.

The rearrangement links TRBV5-1 to TRBJ1-4; D remains unclear. Germline CDR1 and CDR2: SGHRS and YFSETQ. The CDR3 length is 15 residues. V shed 1 base and J shed 1 base, with 8 bases lying between them. Here the CDR3 DNA reads TGCGCCAGCAGCTTGAGGCATGGAACTAATGAAAAACTGTTTTTT. Its translation: CASSLRHGTNEKLFF.

The chain is built from TRBV28 and TRBJ1-5; D remains ambiguous. V gave up 6 bases and J gave up 3 bases, with 6 bases separating them. CDR1 and CDR2 (germline): MDHEN, SYDVKM. This CDR3 comprises 12 residues. The chain's CDR3 is CASSLLNQPQHF. The CDR3 DNA is TGTGCCAGCAGCTTACTCAATCAGCCCCAGCATTTT. The full variable domain, in which reference TRBV28 and TRBJ1-5 provide the parts outside the CDR3, is DVKVTQSSRYLVKRTGEKVFLECVQDMDHENMFWYRQDPGLGLRLIYFSYDVKMKEKGDIPEGYSVSREKKERFSLILESASTNQTSMYLCASSLLNQPQHFGDGTRLSIL.

Concerning this clone itself: This same CDR3 is encoded by further DNA sequences in the sample. The chain employs TRBV5-1 and TRBJ2-1, with TRBD2 as a possible D gene (5 bases). CDR3 size: 13 residues. Germline-derived CDR1 and CDR2 are SGHRS and YFSETQ. Trimming took off 0 bases at V and 6 bases at J, with 7 bases between the two ends. CDR3 protein: CASSLGLANEQFF. CDR3 nucleotides: TGCGCCAGCAGCTTGGGTCTAGCCAATGAGCAGTTCTTC.